This TCR beta chain comes out of a study of T-cell memory formation after mild COVID-19. General study findings and limits: CD4/CD8 balance held among clones contracting day 15 to 85, and later expanders leaned CD4+. CD4+ contracting clones were found mainly in CM and EM, and CD8+ ones in EMRA. Pre-infection memory showed some responding clones, and this suggested that cross-reactive memory joined.

On this clonotype: Its antigen is as yet unknown.

TCRdb used MiXCR to reprocess the 5' RACE reads, holding one entry per CDR3 protein. The sample shows 350,000 to 500,000 distinct CDR3 sequences, around a quarter of them seen only once. This CDR3 is 16 amino acids long. V lost 4 bases and J 3 bases, leaving 15 bases between the germline ends. Germline V gene lookup returns CDR1 KGHDR and CDR2 SFDVKD. Sequences were obtained from PBMCs or a T cell subset sorted from them (not recorded which). The genes are TRBV24-1 and TRBJ1-5; D possibly corresponds to TRBD1 (6 bases). The source of this sequence is an adult woman who had mild COVID-19 (a few samples of this study predate the infection). Cell type and time point are not known. The CDR3 DNA reads TGTGCCACCAGTGACACGACAGGCGCCTACAATCAGCCCCAGCATTTT. Translation gives CATSDTTGAYNQPQHF.